This entry is about one T cell receptor (beta chain). The repertoire was sequenced with immunoSEQ multiplex PCR; TCRdb's copy has only in-frame clones and lacks some. The sample yields 120,000 or so clones, roughly nine tenths seen once. The data were obtained in a study of T cell responses to AZD1222 COVID-19 vaccine. The CDR3 totals 15 residues. CDR1 is LNHDA, CDR2 SQIVND, per germline (reference sequence). Trimming left V 7 bases short and J 2 bases short, with 15 bases between. The specimen was peripheral blood, collected on day 0 of AZD1222 vaccination. This receptor was obtained from an adult in good health. The rearrangement uses TRBV19 and TRBJ1-5; D is uncertain. The CDR3 coding sequence is TGTGCCAGTATGGCAGATTTCCGCCGCAATCAGCCCCAGCATTTT. It yields the protein CASMADFRRNQPQHF.